The TCR beta chain described here comes from a study of tumor-infiltrating lymphocytes in localized non-small cell lung cancer. Background on the study: Tumor tissue and non-adjacent uninvolved lung came from each patient.

CDR1 is SGDLS and CDR2 is YYNGEE in the germline V gene. Germline trimming cut 0 bases from V and 4 bases from J; bases unmatched to any gene: 10. The CDR3 contains 17 residues. For this clone: No antigen is known for it.

Measured with immunoSEQ multiplex PCR; TCRdb has only the in-frame clones, and not every one. The table records 5,000 to 6,500 clones, 76% of them present only once. Overall study findings and caveats: Recurrence-free survival showed no association with tumor T-cell fraction. Technical variation could not be separated from intratumor heterogeneity here. T-cell fraction did not differ between immunotypes IM1 and IM2.

This chain links TRBV9 with TRBJ2-3; 8 positions match TRBD2. The origin of this receptor is a human donor with non-small cell lung cancer. The sample comprised lung tumor tissue. CDR3 loop: CASSVAFGLAGADTQYF. The CDR3 bases are TGTGCCAGCAGCGTAGCTTTCGGACTAGCTGGGGCAGATACGCAGTATTTT.